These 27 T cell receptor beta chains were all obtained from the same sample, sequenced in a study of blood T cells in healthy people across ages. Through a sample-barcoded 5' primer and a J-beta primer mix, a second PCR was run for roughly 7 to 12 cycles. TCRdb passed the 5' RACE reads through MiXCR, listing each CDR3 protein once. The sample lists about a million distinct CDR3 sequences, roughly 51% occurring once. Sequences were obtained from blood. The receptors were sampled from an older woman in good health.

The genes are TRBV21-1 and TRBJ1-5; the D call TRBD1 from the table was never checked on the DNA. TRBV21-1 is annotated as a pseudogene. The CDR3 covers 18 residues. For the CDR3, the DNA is TGTGCCAGCAGCCCACAGGATGGGAGACGCCATAGCAATCAGCCCCAGCATTTT. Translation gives CASSPQDGRRHSNQPQHF.

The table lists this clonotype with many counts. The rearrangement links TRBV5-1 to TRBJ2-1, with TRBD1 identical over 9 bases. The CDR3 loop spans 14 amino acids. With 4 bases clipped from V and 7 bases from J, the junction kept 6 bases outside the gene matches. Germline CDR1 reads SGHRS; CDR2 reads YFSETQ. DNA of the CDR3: TGCGCCAGCAGCCACTGGGACAGGGCGAATGAGCAGTTCTTC. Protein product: CASSHWDRANEQFF.

CDR3 in amino acids: CATSREGRNGYTF. The CDR3 nucleotides are TGTGCCACCAGCAGAGAGGGGAGGAATGGCTACACCTTC. J is TRBJ1-2 and V is TRBV15; D gene uncertain. The CDR3 loop spans 13 amino acids. CDR1 and CDR2 (germline): LNHNV, YYDKDF (reference sequence). Trimming took 0 bases from V and 6 from J, leaving 8 bases between them. The full variable domain, in which reference TRBV15 and TRBJ1-2 provide the parts outside the CDR3, is DAMVIQNPRYQVTQFGKPVTLSCSQTLNHNVMYWYQQKSSQAPKLLFHYYDKDFNNEADTPDNFQSRRPNTSFCFLDIRSPGLGDTAMYLCATSREGRNGYTFGSGTRLTVV.

The CDR3 nucleotides read TGTGCCAGCAGCAACTCCCGGACTAGCGGGAGGGAGGGTACGCAGTATTTT. This encodes CASSNSRTSGREGTQYF. The gene calls are TRBV7-8 and TRBJ2-3, with TRBD2 matching over 15 bases. The CDR3 totals 17 residues. Germline V gene sequence: CDR1 SGHVS, CDR2 FQNEAQ. V lost 5 bases and J lost 8; bases outside the gene matches: 11.

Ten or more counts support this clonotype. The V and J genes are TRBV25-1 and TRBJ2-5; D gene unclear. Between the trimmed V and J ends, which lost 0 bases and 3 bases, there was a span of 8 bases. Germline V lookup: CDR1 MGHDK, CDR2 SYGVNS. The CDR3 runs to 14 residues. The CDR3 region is CASSEYNREETQYF. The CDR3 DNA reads TGTGCCAGCAGTGAATATAACCGGGAAGAGACCCAGTACTTC. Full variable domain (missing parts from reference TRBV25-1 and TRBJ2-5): EADIYQTPRYLVIGTGKKITLECSQTMGHDKMYWYQQDPGMELHLIHYSYGVNSTEKGDLSSESTVSRIRTEHFPLTLESARPSHTSQYLCASSEYNREETQYFGPGTRLLVL.

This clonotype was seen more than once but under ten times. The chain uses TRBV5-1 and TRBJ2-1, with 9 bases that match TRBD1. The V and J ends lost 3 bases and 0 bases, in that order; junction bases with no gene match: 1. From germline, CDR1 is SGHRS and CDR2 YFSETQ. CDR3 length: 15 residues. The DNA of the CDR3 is TGCGCCAGCAGCTCGACAGGGGGCTCCTACAATGAGCAGTTCTTC. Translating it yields CASSSTGGSYNEQFF.

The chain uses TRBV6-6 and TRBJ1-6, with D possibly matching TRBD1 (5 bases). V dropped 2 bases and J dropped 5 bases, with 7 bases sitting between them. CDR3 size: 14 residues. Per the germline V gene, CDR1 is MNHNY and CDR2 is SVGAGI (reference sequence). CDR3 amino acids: CASSYGHNNSPLHF. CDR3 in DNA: TGTGCCAGCAGTTACGGACATAATAATTCACCCCTCCACTTT.

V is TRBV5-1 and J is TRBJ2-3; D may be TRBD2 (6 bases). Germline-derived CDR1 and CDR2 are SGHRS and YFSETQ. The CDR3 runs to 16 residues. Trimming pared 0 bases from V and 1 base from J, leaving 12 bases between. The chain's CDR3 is CASSLEGLTGTDTQYF. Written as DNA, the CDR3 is TGCGCCAGCAGCTTGGAGGGACTCACCGGCACAGATACGCAGTATTTT. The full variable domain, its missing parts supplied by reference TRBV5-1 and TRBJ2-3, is KAGVTQTPRYLIKTRGQQVTLSCSPISGHRSVSWYQQTPGQGLQFLFEYFSETQRNKGNFPGRFSGRQFSNSRSEMNVSTLELGDSALYLCASSLEGLTGTDTQYFGPGTRLTVL.

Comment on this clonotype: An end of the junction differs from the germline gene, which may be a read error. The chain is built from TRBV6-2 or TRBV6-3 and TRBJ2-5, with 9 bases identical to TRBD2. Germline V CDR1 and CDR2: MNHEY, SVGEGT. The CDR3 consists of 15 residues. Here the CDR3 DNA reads TGTGTCAGCAGCCCCCTACAGCGGGGGGAAGAGACCCAGTACTTC. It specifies CVSSPLQRGEETQYF.

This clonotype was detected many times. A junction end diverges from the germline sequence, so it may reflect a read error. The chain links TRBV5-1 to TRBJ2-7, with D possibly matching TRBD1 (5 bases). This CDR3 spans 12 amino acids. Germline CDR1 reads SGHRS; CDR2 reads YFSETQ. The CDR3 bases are TGTGCCAGCAGCAATACAGGATACGAGCAGTACTTC. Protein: CASSNTGYEQYF.

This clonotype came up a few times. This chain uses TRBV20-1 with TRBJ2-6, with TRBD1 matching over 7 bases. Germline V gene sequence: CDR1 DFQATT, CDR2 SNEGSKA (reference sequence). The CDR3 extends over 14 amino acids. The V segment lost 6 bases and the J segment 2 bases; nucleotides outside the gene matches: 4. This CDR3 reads CSADDRAGANVLTF. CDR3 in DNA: TGCAGTGCAGACGACAGGGCTGGGGCCAACGTCCTGACTTTC.

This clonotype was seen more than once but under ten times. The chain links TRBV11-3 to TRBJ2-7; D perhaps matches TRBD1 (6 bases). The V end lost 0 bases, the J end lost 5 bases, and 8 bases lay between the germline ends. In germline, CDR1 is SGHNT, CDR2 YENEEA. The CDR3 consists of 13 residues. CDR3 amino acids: CASSLDSGDEQYF. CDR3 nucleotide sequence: TGTGCCAGCAGCTTAGATTCAGGGGACGAGCAGTACTTC.

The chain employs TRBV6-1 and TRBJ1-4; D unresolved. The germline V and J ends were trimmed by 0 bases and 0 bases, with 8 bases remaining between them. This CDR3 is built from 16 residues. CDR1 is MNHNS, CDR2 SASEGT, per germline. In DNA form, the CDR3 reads TGTGCCAGCAGTGAAGCATACGGTGCAACTAATGAAAAACTGTTTTTT. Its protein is CASSEAYGATNEKLFF.

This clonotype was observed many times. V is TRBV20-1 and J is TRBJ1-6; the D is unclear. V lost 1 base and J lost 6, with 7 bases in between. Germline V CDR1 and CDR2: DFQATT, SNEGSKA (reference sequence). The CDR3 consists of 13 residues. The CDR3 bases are TGCAGTGCTAGAGCCGGTATTAATTCACCCCTCCACTTT. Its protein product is CSARAGINSPLHF.

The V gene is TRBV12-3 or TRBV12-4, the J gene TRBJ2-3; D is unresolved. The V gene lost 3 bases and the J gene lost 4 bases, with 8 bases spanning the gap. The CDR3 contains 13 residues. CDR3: CASSFVSADTQYF. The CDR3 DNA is TGTGCCAGCAGTTTTGTTTCGGCAGATACGCAGTATTTT.

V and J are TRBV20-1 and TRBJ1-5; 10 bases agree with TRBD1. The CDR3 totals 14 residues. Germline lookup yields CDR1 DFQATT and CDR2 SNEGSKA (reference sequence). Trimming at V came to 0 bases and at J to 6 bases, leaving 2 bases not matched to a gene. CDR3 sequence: CSARDGTGVQPQHF. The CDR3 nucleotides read TGCAGTGCTAGAGATGGGACAGGGGTTCAGCCCCAGCATTTT.

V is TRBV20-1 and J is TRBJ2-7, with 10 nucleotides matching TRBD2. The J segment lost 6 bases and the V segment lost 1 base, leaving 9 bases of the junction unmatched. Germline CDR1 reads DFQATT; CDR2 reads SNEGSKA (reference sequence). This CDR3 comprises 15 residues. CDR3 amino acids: CSARGGSGRAGEQYF. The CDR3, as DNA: TGCAGTGCTAGAGGCGGGAGCGGGAGGGCCGGCGAGCAGTACTTC.

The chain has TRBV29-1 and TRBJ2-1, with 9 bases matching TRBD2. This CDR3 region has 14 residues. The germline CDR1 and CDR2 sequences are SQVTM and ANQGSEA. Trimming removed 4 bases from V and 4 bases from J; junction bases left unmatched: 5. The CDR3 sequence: CSVGLAENYNEQFF. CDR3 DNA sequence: TGCAGCGTTGGACTAGCGGAGAATTACAATGAGCAGTTCTTC.

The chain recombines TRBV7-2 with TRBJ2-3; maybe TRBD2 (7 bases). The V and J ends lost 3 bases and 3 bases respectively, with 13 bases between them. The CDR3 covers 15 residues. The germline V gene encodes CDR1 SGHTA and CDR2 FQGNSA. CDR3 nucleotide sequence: TGTGCCAGCAGCTTGCGGGGGCTTCGGACAGATACGCAGTATTTT. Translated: CASSLRGLRTDTQYF. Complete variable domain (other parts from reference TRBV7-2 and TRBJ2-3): GAGVSQSPSNKVTEKGKDVELRCDPISGHTALYWYRQSLGQGLEFLIYFQGNSAPDKSGLPSDRFSAERTGGSVSTLTIQRTQQEDSAVYLCASSLRGLRTDTQYFGPGTRLTVL.

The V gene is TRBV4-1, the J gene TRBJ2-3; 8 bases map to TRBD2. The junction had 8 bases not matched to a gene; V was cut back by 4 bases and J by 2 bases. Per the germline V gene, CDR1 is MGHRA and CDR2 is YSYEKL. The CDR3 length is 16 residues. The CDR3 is CASSRTLAGLTDTQYF. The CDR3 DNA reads TGCGCCAGCAGCCGAACGCTAGCGGGTCTCACAGATACGCAGTATTTT.

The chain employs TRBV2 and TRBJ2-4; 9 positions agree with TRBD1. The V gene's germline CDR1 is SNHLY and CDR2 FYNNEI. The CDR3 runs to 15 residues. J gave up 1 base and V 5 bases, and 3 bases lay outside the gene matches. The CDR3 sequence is CASSKQGAAKNIQYF. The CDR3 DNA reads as TGTGCCAGCAGTAAACAGGGGGCCGCCAAAAACATTCAGTACTTC.

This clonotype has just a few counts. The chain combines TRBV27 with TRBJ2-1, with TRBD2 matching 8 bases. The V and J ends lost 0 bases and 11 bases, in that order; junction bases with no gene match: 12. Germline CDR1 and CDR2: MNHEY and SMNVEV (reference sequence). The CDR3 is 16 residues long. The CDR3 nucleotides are TGTGCCAGCAGTTTATCAGGGCCCACCGGGGGGGGGAAGCAGTTCTTC. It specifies CASSLSGPTGGGKQFF.

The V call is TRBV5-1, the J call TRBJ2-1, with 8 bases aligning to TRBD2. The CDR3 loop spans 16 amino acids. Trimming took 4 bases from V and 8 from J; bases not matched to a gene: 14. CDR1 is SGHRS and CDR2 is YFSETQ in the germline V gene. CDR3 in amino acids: CASSPGGQGRVDEQFF. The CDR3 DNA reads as TGCGCCAGCAGCCCGGGGGGGCAGGGAAGAGTAGATGAGCAGTTCTTC.

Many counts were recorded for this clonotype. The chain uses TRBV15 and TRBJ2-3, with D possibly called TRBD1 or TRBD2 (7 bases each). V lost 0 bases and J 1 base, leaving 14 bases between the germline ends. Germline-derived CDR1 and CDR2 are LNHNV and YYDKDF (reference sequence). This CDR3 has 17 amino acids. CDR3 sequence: CATSRDGRGQRTDTQYF. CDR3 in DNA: TGTGCCACCAGCAGAGATGGGAGGGGGCAGCGCACAGATACGCAGTATTTT.

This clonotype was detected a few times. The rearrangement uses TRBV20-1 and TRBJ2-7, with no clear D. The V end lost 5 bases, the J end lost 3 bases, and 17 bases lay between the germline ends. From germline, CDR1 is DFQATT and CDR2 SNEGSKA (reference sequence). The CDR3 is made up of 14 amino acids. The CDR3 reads CSAQPPGPRYEQYF. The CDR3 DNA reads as TGCAGTGCTCAACCACCAGGTCCCCGCTACGAGCAGTACTTC.

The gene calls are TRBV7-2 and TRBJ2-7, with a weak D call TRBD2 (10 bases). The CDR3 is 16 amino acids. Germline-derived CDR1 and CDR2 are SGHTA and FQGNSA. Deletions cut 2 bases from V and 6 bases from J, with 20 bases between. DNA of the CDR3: TGTGCCAGCAGCTTATCGGGACAGGGACTAGCGACCGAGCAGTACTTC. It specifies CASSLSGQGLATEQYF.

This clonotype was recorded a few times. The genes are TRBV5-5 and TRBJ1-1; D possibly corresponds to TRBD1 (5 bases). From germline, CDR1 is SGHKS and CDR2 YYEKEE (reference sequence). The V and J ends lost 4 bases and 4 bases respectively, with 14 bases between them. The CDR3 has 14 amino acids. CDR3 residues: CASSLHWGGTEAFF. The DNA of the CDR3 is TGTGCCAGCAGCCTACACTGGGGGGGCACTGAAGCTTTCTTT.